This TCR beta chain was documented in a study of control samples from healthy donors and cancer patients. Clones were read by immunoSEQ multiplex PCR, and TCRdb kept only the in-frame ones, dropping some. Of fewer than 500,000 clones in the sample, about 93% are singletons; the top ten hold 5.5% to 8%. The germline CDR1 and CDR2 sequences are KGHSH and LQKENI. This CDR3 contains 18 residues. V lost 1 base, J lost 7 bases, and 25 bases lay in between. The TCR was taken from a man in his forties or fifties with head and neck cancer. Sequencing input: PBMCs. The chain combines TRBV18 with TRBJ1-1; maybe TRBD1 (6 bases). The CDR3, as DNA: TGTGCCAGCTCACCACTACAGGGTAACTCGGCCTCGGGGGGTGAAGCTTTCTTT. The encoded protein is CASSPLQGNSASGGEAFF.